The clone carrying this T cell receptor (beta chain) was counted between two and nine times. MiXCR was run by TCRdb on the 5' RACE reads, yielding one entry per CDR3 protein. Counted here are 350,000 to 450,000 distinct CDR3 sequences, roughly a sixth occurring once; the ten biggest clones make up about 18%. The data belong to a study of T cells after yellow fever vaccination. The CDR3 totals 12 residues. In germline, CDR1 is SGHNT, CDR2 YENEEA. V dropped 2 bases and J dropped 12 bases, with 8 bases sitting between them. Specimen: PBMCs, collected before the yellow fever booster vaccination. This TCR came from a man between 18 and 35 years old who received the YFV17D yellow fever vaccine. The chain employs TRBV11-3 and TRBJ1-6; the D is unclear. This CDR3 reads CASSLPGGPLHF. For the CDR3, the DNA is TGTGCCAGCAGCTTACCCGGAGGACCCCTCCACTTT.